This entry lists 28 T cell receptor beta chains sequenced from one sample in a study of blood T cell repertoires in COVID-19. Sequenced by immunoSEQ multiplex PCR; TCRdb stores in-frame clones only, minus some. This table holds about 95,000 clones, roughly 89% found once. Sequencing was carried out using peripheral blood. Receptors originate from a woman between 65 and 79 years old with acute or convalescent COVID-19.

V and J are TRBV12-3 or TRBV12-4 and TRBJ2-3, with D perhaps TRBD1 (5 bases). Trimming removed 7 bases from V and 2 bases from J, with 10 bases in between. CDR3 length: 13 residues. CDR3 sequence reads: CASNPDITDTQYF. For the CDR3, the DNA is TGTGCCAGCAATCCGGACATCACAGATACGCAGTATTTT.

The chain combines TRBV2 with TRBJ2-1, with D perhaps TRBD1 (5 bases). This CDR3 contains 12 residues. The V end lost 3 bases, the J end lost 10 bases, and 10 bases lay between the germline ends. Germline CDR1 reads SNHLY; CDR2 reads FYNNEI. The CDR3 protein is CASSESGREQFF. CDR3 bases: TGTGCCAGCAGTGAGTCAGGGCGGGAGCAGTTCTTC.

The J gene is TRBJ2-1, the V gene TRBV18; D perhaps matches TRBD1 (5 bases). CDR3 size: 15 residues. CDR1 and CDR2 from the germline V gene are KGHSH and LQKENI. Trimming pared 2 bases from V and 4 bases from J, leaving 12 bases between. The CDR3 DNA follows: TGTGCCAGCTCACCAGCAGGGCAGGTTTACAATGAGCAGTTCTTC. Its protein product is CASSPAGQVYNEQFF.

About this clone: The junction departs from germline at one end; a sequencing error may be responsible. The V call is TRBV7-9, the J call TRBJ1-5; 7 bases fit TRBD1. The CDR3 has 13 amino acids. Looked up from germline, CDR1 is SEHNR and CDR2 is FQNEAQ (reference sequence). Here the CDR3 reads CAGSTGETLPQHF. The DNA for the CDR3 is TGTGCCGGCAGTACAGGGGAGACCCTGCCCCAGCATTTT.

This clone has only one observation. The rearrangement joins TRBV19 to TRBJ2-6, with D hard to call. Germline V lookup: CDR1 LNHDA, CDR2 SQIVND (reference sequence). The CDR3 has 15 amino acids. Trimming shortened V by 7 bases and J by 1 base, and 11 bases separated the two germline ends. Here the CDR3 DNA reads TGTGCCAGTACAAACCTTAGTTCTGGGGCCAACGTCCTGACTTTC. Protein: CASTNLSSGANVLTF.

This chain links TRBV30 with TRBJ1-6, with no clear D. From germline, CDR1 is GTSNPN and CDR2 SVGIG (reference sequence). The V gene lost 0 bases and the J gene lost 7 bases, with 19 bases spanning the gap. The CDR3 has 17 residues. CDR3 protein: CAWSVPQRSRSNSPLHF. The CDR3 DNA reads TGTGCCTGGAGTGTTCCCCAGCGGAGTCGGAGCAATTCACCCCTCCACTTT.

This clone has a handful of counts. V gene TRBV11-2 combines with J gene TRBJ2-7; 8 positions agree with TRBD1. The germline CDR1 and CDR2 sequences are SGHAT and FQNNGV. V lost 5 bases, J lost 0 bases, and 9 bases stayed unmatched. This CDR3 has 16 residues. Here the CDR3 reads CASSTLGTGVSYEQYV. CDR3 nucleotides: TGTGCCAGCAGCACGCTAGGGACAGGCGTCTCCTACGAGCAGTACGTC.

The chain uses TRBV7-9 and TRBJ1-1, with D maybe TRBD1 (5 bases). The V gene's germline CDR1 is SEHNR and CDR2 FQNEAQ (reference sequence). Trimming left V 5 bases short and J 0 bases short, with 7 bases between. The CDR3 loop spans 13 amino acids. The CDR3 spells CASSQGVNTEAFF. In DNA, the CDR3 is TGTGCCAGCAGCCAAGGGGTGAACACTGAAGCTTTCTTT. Full variable domain (missing parts from reference TRBV7-9 and TRBJ1-1): DTGVSQNPRHKITKRGQNVTFRCDPISEHNRLYWYRQTLGQGPEFLTYFQNEAQLEKSRLLSDRFSAERPKGSFSTLEIQRTEQGDSAMYLCASSQGVNTEAFFGQGTRLTVV.

The chain has TRBV11-2 and TRBJ2-7; D may be TRBD2 (7 bases). The ends were cut back, 6 bases at V and 9 bases at J, with 12 bases in the middle. The CDR3 runs to 11 residues. From germline, CDR1 is SGHAT and CDR2 FQNNGV. As DNA, the CDR3 is TGTGCCAGCAGGGCAGGGGAGGGGCAGTACTTC. Amino acid sequence: CASRAGEGQYF. The full variable domain, with the rest looked up from reference TRBV11-2 and TRBJ2-7, is EAGVAQSPRYKIIEKRQSVAFWCNPISGHATLYWYQQILGQGPKLLIQFQNNGVVDDSQLPKDRFSAERLKGVDSTLKIQPAKLEDSAVYLCASRAGEGQYFGPGTRLTVT.

This rearrangement joins TRBV4-1 to TRBJ2-7; D uncertain. The CDR3 has 14 residues. The V end was cut by 1 base, the J end by 5 bases, with 12 bases between. Looked up from germline, CDR1 is MGHRA and CDR2 is YSYEKL. This chain's CDR3 is CASSQVIRPHEQYF. The CDR3 bases are TGCGCCAGCAGCCAAGTTATCAGGCCGCACGAGCAGTACTTC.

This chain connects TRBV11-3 to TRBJ2-7, with a possible D match to TRBD1 (5 bases). The length of the CDR3 is 12 residues. Germline lookup yields CDR1 SGHNT and CDR2 YENEEA. V was pared by 5 bases and J by 6 bases, with 11 bases between. CDR3 sequence reads: CASSLRQSEQYF. The CDR3 region has the DNA TGTGCCAGCAGCCTCCGACAGTCCGAGCAGTACTTC.

The table lists this clone with a few counts. The chain has TRBV7-9 and TRBJ2-5; 10 bases agree with TRBD1. V gave up 3 bases and J gave up 5 bases; unmatched junction bases: 6. The length of the CDR3 is 15 residues. Germline CDR1 SEHNR, CDR2 FQNEAQ (reference sequence). CDR3 nucleotide sequence: TGTGCCAGCAGCTTCGGGACAGGGGACCTGGAGACCCAGTACTTC. Amino acid sequence: CASSFGTGDLETQYF.

This chain uses TRBV7-9 with TRBJ1-3; 8 positions agree with TRBD1. CDR3 length: 17 amino acids. Germline V lookup: CDR1 SEHNR, CDR2 FQNEAQ (reference sequence). J lost 0 bases, V lost 2 bases, and 6 bases had no gene match. The CDR3 DNA follows: TGTGCCAGCAGCTTATACGGACAGGGCTTCTCTGGAAACACCATATATTTT. It translates to CASSLYGQGFSGNTIYF. Complete variable domain (other parts from reference TRBV7-9 and TRBJ1-3): DTGVSQNPRHKITKRGQNVTFRCDPISEHNRLYWYRQTLGQGPEFLTYFQNEAQLEKSRLLSDRFSAERPKGSFSTLEIQRTEQGDSAMYLCASSLYGQGFSGNTIYFGEGSWLTVV.

This chain connects TRBV5-1 to TRBJ2-3, with D possibly matching TRBD2 (6 bases). This CDR3 comprises 16 residues. Germline values: CDR1 SGHRS, CDR2 YFSETQ. The V end lost 0 bases, the J end lost 1 base, and 12 bases lay between the germline ends. CDR3 DNA sequence: TGCGCCAGCAGCTTGGGGGGTCGCGGGGGCACAGATACGCAGTATTTT. As protein: CASSLGGRGGTDTQYF.

This clone was picked up one time. The V gene is TRBV9, the J gene TRBJ2-1; D is perhaps TRBD1 (5 bases). The V end lost 2 bases, the J end lost 4 bases, and 13 bases lay between the germline ends. Looked up from germline, CDR1 is SGDLS and CDR2 is YYNGEE. CDR3 length: 15 residues. The DNA for the CDR3 is TGTGCCAGCAGCGTGCTCCCTGACAGTTACAATGAGCAGTTCTTC. Its protein product is CASSVLPDSYNEQFF.

The rearrangement uses TRBV28 and TRBJ1-6; D may be TRBD1 (6 bases). CDR1 MDHEN and CDR2 SYDVKM come from the germline V gene. Between the trimmed V and J ends, which lost 2 bases and 7 bases, there was a span of 12 bases. The CDR3 extends over 15 amino acids. CDR3: CASSLGTSRNSPLHF. The CDR3 DNA is TGTGCCAGCAGTTTAGGGACATCTCGGAATTCACCCCTCCACTTT.

The CDR3 sequence is CASSRGLAGELFF. The CDR3 DNA follows: TGTGCCAGCAGTAGAGGACTAGCCGGGGAGCTGTTTTTT. The rearrangement links TRBV2 to TRBJ2-2, with 7 positions matching TRBD2. CDR1 and CDR2 (germline): SNHLY, FYNNEI. The V and J ends lost 5 bases and 6 bases, in that order; junction bases with no gene match: 3. The CDR3 totals 13 residues.

V and J are TRBV2 and TRBJ1-1, with 7 nucleotides matching TRBD1. The length of the CDR3 is 13 residues. With 5 bases clipped from V and 6 bases from J, the junction kept 6 bases outside the gene matches. Germline-derived CDR1 and CDR2 are SNHLY and FYNNEI. In nucleotides, the CDR3 is TGTGCCAGCAGTTTGGCGACAGGGCCTGAAGCTTTCTTT. It translates to CASSLATGPEAFF.

This chain links TRBV19 with TRBJ1-1; 7 nucleotides agree with TRBD1. The CDR3 length is 13 residues. CDR1 is LNHDA, CDR2 SQIVND, per germline (reference sequence). The V segment lost 7 bases and the J segment 7 bases; nucleotides outside the gene matches: 9. CDR3 in amino acids: CASNLGGANEAFF. The CDR3 region has the DNA TGTGCCAGTAACCTAGGGGGCGCCAATGAAGCTTTCTTT.

This clone was picked up a small number of times. This chain connects TRBV5-1 to TRBJ1-4, with 8 positions matching TRBD1. Germline CDR1 and CDR2: SGHRS and YFSETQ. This CDR3 region has 14 residues. J gave up 8 bases and V 4 bases, and 7 bases lay outside the gene matches. The CDR3, as DNA: TGCGCCAGCAGCCGGACAGGGAATCAGGAAAAACTGTTTTTT. As protein: CASSRTGNQEKLFF.

This chain joins TRBV11-2 and TRBJ2-1; 9 bases agree with TRBD2. The germline V gene encodes CDR1 SGHAT and CDR2 FQNNGV. The length of the CDR3 is 19 residues. V lost 0 bases, J lost 0 bases, and 9 bases stayed unmatched. The CDR3 sequence: CASSLDRASGASSYNEQFF. CDR3 nucleotide sequence: TGTGCCAGCAGCTTAGATCGGGCTAGCGGGGCCAGCTCCTACAATGAGCAGTTCTTC.

The V call is TRBV11-2, the J call TRBJ2-1; D possibly corresponds to TRBD1 (7 bases). The CDR3 is 16 amino acids. With 5 bases removed from V and 6 bases from J, the gap between germline ends came to 20 bases. CDR1 and CDR2 (germline): SGHAT, FQNNGV. The CDR3 is CASSPLQGSGPNEQFF. DNA for the CDR3: TGTGCCAGCAGCCCCTTACAGGGGAGCGGGCCCAATGAGCAGTTCTTC. The whole variable domain, filled in from reference TRBV11-2 and TRBJ2-1, reads EAGVAQSPRYKIIEKRQSVAFWCNPISGHATLYWYQQILGQGPKLLIQFQNNGVVDDSQLPKDRFSAERLKGVDSTLKIQPAKLEDSAVYLCASSPLQGSGPNEQFFGPGTRLTVL.

This clone appeared once. The rearrangement uses TRBV19 and TRBJ1-2; D gene unclear. CDR3 length: 16 residues. The germline V and J ends were trimmed by 3 bases and 4 bases, with 18 bases remaining between them. Germline-derived CDR1 and CDR2 are LNHDA and SQIVND (reference sequence). This CDR3 reads CASSISGVQRSYGYTF. The CDR3 DNA follows: TGTGCCAGTAGTATTTCGGGTGTGCAGCGGTCCTATGGCTACACCTTC.

V gene TRBV7-8 combines with J gene TRBJ2-7, with 8 bases fitting TRBD2. V lost 11 bases to trimming and J lost 0 bases; unmatched junction nucleotides: 9. The CDR3 spans 14 residues. Germline V CDR1 and CDR2: SGHVS, FQNEAQ. The chain's CDR3 is CAVRREEVSYEQYF. CDR3 DNA: TGTGCCGTGCGGCGGGAGGAAGTCTCCTACGAGCAGTACTTC.

The rearrangement uses TRBV18 and TRBJ2-2, with D possibly TRBD1 on 5 matching bases. The germline V gene encodes CDR1 KGHSH and CDR2 LQKENI. V lost 0 bases and J lost 4, with 15 bases in between. CDR3 length: 17 amino acids. CDR3 coding DNA: TGTGCCAGCTCACCACCGGGAAGGACACGGACCACCGGGGAGCTGTTTTTT. Encoded protein: CASSPPGRTRTTGELFF.

CDR3 residues: CASSIGNPTGKDEQFF. CDR3 bases: TGTGCCAGTAGTATAGGGAACCCGACAGGGAAGGATGAGCAGTTCTTC. The rearrangement joins TRBV19 to TRBJ2-1; 7 positions match TRBD1. The germline gives CDR1 LNHDA, CDR2 SQIVND (reference sequence). The V gene end was trimmed by 1 base and the J gene end by 8 bases; junction bases not matched to a gene: 11. This CDR3 contains 16 residues.

The rearrangement links TRBV2 to TRBJ2-7; 11 bases are a match to TRBD2. Germline values: CDR1 SNHLY, CDR2 FYNNEI. V was clipped by 7 bases and J by 2 bases; unmatched bases: 7. The length of the CDR3 is 15 residues. Here the CDR3 reads CASMGLGLAAYEQYF. Here the CDR3 DNA reads TGTGCCAGCATGGGGTTGGGACTAGCGGCCTACGAGCAGTACTTC.

The chain uses TRBV3-1 (or the pseudogene TRBV3-2) and TRBJ1-1, with D hard to call. The CDR3 is 13 residues long. Trimming shortened V by 3 bases and J by 10 bases, and 15 bases separated the two germline ends. Germline CDR1 LGHDT, CDR2 YNNKEL (reference sequence). The CDR3 DNA is TGTGCCAGCAGCCAGCAAAGAAACCGGGTAGCTTTCTTT. This codes for CASSQQRNRVAFF.